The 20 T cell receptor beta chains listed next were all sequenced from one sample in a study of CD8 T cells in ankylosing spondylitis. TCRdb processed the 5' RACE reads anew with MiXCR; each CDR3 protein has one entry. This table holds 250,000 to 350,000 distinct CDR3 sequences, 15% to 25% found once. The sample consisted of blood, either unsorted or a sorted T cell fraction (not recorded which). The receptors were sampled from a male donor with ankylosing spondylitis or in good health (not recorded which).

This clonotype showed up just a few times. The CDR3 spells CATSLTGVLAKNIQYF. In DNA, the CDR3 is TGTGCCACCAGCTTGACAGGGGTTCTAGCCAAAAACATTCAGTACTTC. The V and J genes are TRBV24-1 and TRBJ2-4; 8 nucleotides agree with TRBD1. The germline CDR1 and CDR2 sequences are KGHDR and SFDVKD. Trimming cost V 7 bases and J 0 bases; bases outside gene matches: 7. CDR3 length: 16 amino acids.

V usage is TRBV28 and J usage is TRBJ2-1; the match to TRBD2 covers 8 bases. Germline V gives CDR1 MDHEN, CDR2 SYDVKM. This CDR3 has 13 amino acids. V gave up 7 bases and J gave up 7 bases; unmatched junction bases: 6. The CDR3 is CASTTGGRNEQFF. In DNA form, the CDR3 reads TGTGCCAGCACTACGGGGGGGCGGAATGAGCAGTTCTTC.

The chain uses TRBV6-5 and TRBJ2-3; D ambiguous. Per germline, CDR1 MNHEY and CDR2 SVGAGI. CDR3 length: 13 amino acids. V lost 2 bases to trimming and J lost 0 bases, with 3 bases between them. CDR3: CASSYGSTDTQYF. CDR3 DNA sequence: TGTGCCAGCAGTTACGGGAGCACAGATACGCAGTATTTT.

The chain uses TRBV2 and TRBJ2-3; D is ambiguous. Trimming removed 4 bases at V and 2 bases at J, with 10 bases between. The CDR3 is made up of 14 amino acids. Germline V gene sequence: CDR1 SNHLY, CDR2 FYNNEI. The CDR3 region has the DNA TGTGCCAGCAGTGTAGGCGATAACACAGATACGCAGTATTTT. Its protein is CASSVGDNTDTQYF.

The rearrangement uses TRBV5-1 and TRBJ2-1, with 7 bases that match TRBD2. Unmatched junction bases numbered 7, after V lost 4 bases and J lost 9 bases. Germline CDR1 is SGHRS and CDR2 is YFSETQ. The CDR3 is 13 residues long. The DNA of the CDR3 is TGCGCCAGCAGCCCAGGACTAGAGGGTGAGCAGTTCTTC. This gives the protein CASSPGLEGEQFF. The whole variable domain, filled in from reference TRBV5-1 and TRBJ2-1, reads KAGVTQTPRYLIKTRGQQVTLSCSPISGHRSVSWYQQTPGQGLQFLFEYFSETQRNKGNFPGRFSGRQFSNSRSEMNVSTLELGDSALYLCASSPGLEGEQFFGPGTRLTVL.

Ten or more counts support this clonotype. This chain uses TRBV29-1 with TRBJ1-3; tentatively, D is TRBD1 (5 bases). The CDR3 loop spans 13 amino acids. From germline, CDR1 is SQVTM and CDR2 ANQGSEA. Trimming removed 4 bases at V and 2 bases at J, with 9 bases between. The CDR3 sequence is CSVAWGTGNTIYF. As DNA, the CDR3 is TGCAGCGTTGCATGGGGGACTGGAAACACCATATATTTT.

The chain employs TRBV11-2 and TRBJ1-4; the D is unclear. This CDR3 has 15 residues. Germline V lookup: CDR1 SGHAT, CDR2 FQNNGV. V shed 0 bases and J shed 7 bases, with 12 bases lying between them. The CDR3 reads CASSLDPTRSEKLFF. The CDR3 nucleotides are TGTGCCAGCAGCTTAGACCCCACTAGGAGTGAAAAACTGTTTTTT.

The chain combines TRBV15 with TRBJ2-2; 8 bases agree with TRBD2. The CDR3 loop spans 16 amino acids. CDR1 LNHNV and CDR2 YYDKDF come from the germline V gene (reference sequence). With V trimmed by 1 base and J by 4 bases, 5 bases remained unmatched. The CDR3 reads CATSRVAGGSTGELFF. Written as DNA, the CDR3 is TGTGCCACCAGCAGAGTTGCGGGGGGTAGCACCGGGGAGCTGTTTTTT.

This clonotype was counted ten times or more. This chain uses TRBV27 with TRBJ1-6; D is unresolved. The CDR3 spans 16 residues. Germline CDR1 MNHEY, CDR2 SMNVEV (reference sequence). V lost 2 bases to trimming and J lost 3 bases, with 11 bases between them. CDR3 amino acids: CASSLEVTDYNSPLHF. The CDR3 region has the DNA TGTGCCAGCAGTTTAGAGGTGACCGACTATAATTCACCCCTCCACTTT.

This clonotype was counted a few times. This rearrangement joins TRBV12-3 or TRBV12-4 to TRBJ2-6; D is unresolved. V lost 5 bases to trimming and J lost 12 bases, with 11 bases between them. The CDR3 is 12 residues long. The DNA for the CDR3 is TGTGCCAGCAGTCTGAAAGTGGGCGTCCTGACTTTC. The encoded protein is CASSLKVGVLTF.

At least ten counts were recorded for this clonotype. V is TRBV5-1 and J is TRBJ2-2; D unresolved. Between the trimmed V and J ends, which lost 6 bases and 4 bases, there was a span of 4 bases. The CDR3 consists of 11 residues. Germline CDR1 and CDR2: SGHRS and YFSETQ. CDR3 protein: CASTVTGELFF. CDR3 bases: TGCGCCAGCACCGTCACCGGGGAGCTGTTTTTT. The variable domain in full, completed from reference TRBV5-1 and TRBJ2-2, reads KAGVTQTPRYLIKTRGQQVTLSCSPISGHRSVSWYQQTPGQGLQFLFEYFSETQRNKGNFPGRFSGRQFSNSRSEMNVSTLELGDSALYLCASTVTGELFFGEGSRLTVL.

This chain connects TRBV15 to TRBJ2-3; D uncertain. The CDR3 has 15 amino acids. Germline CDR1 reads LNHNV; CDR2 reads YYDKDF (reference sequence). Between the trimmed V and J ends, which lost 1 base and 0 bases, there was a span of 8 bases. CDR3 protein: CATSRADSSTDTQYF. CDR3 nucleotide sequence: TGTGCCACCAGCAGAGCTGACTCTAGCACAGATACGCAGTATTTT. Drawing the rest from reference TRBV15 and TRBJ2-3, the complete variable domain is DAMVIQNPRYQVTQFGKPVTLSCSQTLNHNVMYWYQQKSSQAPKLLFHYYDKDFNNEADTPDNFQSRRPNTSFCFLDIRSPGLGDTAMYLCATSRADSSTDTQYFGPGTRLTVL.

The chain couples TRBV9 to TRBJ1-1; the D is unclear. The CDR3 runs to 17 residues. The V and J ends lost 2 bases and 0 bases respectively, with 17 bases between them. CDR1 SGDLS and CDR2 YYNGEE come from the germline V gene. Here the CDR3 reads CASSVLSGPRMNTEAFF. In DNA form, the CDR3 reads TGTGCCAGCAGCGTGCTCTCCGGGCCTCGGATGAACACTGAAGCTTTCTTT.

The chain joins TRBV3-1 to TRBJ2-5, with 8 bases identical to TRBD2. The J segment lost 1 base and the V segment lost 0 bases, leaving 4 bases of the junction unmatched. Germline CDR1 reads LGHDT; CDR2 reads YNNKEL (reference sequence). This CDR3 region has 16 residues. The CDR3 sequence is CASSQEGRGAQETQYF. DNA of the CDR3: TGTGCCAGCAGCCAAGAAGGGCGGGGGGCCCAAGAGACCCAGTACTTC.

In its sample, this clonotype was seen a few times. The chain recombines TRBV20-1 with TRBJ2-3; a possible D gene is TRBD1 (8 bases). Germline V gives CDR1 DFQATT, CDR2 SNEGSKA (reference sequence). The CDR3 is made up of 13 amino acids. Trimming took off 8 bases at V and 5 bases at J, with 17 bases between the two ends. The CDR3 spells CSSSDREGDTQYF. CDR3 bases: TGCAGTTCCTCGGACAGGGAGGGAGATACGCAGTATTTT.

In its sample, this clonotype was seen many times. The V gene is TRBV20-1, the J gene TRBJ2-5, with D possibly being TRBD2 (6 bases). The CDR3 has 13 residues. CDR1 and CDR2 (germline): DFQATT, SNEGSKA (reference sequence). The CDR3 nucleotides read TGCAGCCCGCGGGATCACGGGTCGGAGACCCAGTACTTC. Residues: CSPRDHGSETQYF.

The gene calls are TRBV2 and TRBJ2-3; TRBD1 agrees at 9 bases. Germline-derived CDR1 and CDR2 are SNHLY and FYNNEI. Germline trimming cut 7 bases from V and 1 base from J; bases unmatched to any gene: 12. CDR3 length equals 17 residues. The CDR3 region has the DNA TGTGCCAGCACCACCTGGGGACAGGGATTTGGCACAGATACGCAGTATTTT. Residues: CASTTWGQGFGTDTQYF. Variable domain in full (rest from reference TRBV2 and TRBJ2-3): EPEVTQTPSHQVTQMGQEVILRCVPISNHLYFYWYRQILGQKVEFLVSFYNNEISEKSEIFDDQFSVERPDGSNFTLKIRSTKLEDSAMYFCASTTWGQGFGTDTQYFGPGTRLTVL.

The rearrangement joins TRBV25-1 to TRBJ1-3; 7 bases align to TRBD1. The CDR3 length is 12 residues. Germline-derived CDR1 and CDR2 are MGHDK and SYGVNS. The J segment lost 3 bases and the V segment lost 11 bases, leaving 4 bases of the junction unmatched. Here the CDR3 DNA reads TGTGCCGCCCGGACAGGTGGAAACACCATATATTTT. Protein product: CAARTGGNTIYF.

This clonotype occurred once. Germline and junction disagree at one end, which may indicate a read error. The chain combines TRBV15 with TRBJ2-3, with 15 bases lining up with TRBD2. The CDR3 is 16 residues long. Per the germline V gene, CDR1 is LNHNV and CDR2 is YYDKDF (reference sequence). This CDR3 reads CASSSRTSGRADTQYF. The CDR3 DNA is TGTGCCAGCAGCAGCCGGACTAGCGGGAGGGCGGATACGCAGTATTTT. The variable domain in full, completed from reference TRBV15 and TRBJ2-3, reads DAMVIQNPRYQVTQFGKPVTLSCSQTLNHNVMYWYQQKSSQAPKLLFHYYDKDFNNEADTPDNFQSRRPNTSFCFLDIRSPGLGDTAMYLCASSSRTSGRADTQYFGPGTRLTVL.

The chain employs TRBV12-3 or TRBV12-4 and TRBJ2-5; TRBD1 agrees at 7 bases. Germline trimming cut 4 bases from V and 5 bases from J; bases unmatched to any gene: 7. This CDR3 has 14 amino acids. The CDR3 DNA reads TGTGCCAGCAGTTCGACAGGGATGAGTGAGACCCAGTACTTC. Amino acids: CASSSTGMSETQYF.